This T cell receptor beta chain was recorded in a study of T-cell memory formation after mild COVID-19. Study-wide context: Clusters were largely donor specific.

From germline, CDR1 is SGHRS and CDR2 YFSETQ. The CDR3 is 16 amino acids. J lost 4 bases, V lost 4 bases, and 8 bases had no gene match. Constant-segment-primed 5'RACE gave TCR alpha and TCR beta cDNA libraries with sample barcodes and UMIs. TCRdb processed the 5' RACE reads anew with MiXCR; each CDR3 protein has one entry. The sample shows 300,000 or so distinct CDR3 sequences, roughly 15% of them seen only once. This clonotype has a count of ten or more. Its antigen is unknown. Regarding the study as a whole: Cross-reactive memory apparently joined, as some responding clones appeared in pre-infection memory.

The rearrangement uses TRBV5-1 and TRBJ2-1, with 10 positions matching TRBD1. This clonotype originated in a man aged 18 to 35 who had mild COVID-19 (a few samples of this study predate the infection). Cell type and time point are not known. Sequenced input: PBMCs or a T cell subset sorted from them (not recorded which). CDR3 in DNA: TGCGCCAGCAGCGCAGGACAGGGGGGACTATACAATGAGCAGTTCTTC. Its protein is CASSAGQGGLYNEQFF.